The clone carrying this TCR beta chain was seen ten or more times. Its antigen is unidentified. Then a second PCR, running roughly 7 to 11 cycles, was carried out with a sample-barcoded 5' primer and a J-beta primer mix. From the 5' RACE reads, TCRdb called clonotypes with MiXCR, one entry per CDR3 protein. The sample has approximately 1,100,000 distinct CDR3 sequences; roughly 45% are singletons. CDR1 LNHNV and CDR2 YYDKDF come from the germline V gene (reference sequence). V shed 4 bases, J shed 5 bases, and the junction held 4 bases outside the gene matches. The CDR3 is 15 residues long. The sample originates from a study of blood T cells in healthy people across ages. Points from the study as a whole: Among long-lived donors, naive CD4+ cells were more numerous and diversity higher than in aged donors. The fall in TCR beta diversity per million T cells was roughly linear with age.

This chain uses TRBV15 with TRBJ2-2; 10 bases fit TRBD1. Sample: blood. The sequence was obtained from a woman aged 55-75 years in good health. The CDR3 DNA follows: TGTGCCACCAGCAAGGACAGGGGGGGAACCGGGGAGCTGTTTTTT. Residues: CATSKDRGGTGELFF.